In this sample, the clone carrying this TCR beta chain turned up many times. Its antigen is not known. This sample is part of a study of spatial heterogeneity in lung cancer. Background on the study: Donation came from over 60 patients with untreated early-stage non-small cell lung cancer. Sequencing of follow-up PBMC samples took place when they were available, at a median of roughly 25 months after resection. The study's findings and limits: Blood carried ubiquitous expanded tumor TCRs more at resection than follow-up.

All TCR cDNA molecules were individually tagged with a unique molecular identifier. TCRdb reanalysed the 5' RACE reads using MiXCR and keeps one entry per CDR3 protein. Of roughly 120,000 distinct CDR3 sequences in the sample, 10% to 15% were seen once. The time point is: blood at routine non-recurrence follow-up after resection. Unsorted tumor, nontumor lung tissue or cryopreserved PBMC supplied the whole RNA. The CDR3 length is 15 residues. Germline values: CDR1 SEHNR, CDR2 FQNEAQ (reference sequence). V lost 5 bases, J lost 3 bases, and 14 bases lay in between. The source of this sequence is a male donor with early-stage non-small cell lung cancer. The starting material was PBMCs, obtained at follow-up. The chain has TRBV7-9 and TRBJ2-1, with TRBD1 as a possible D gene (6 bases). CDR3 region: CASSPQGQVYNEQFF. Here the CDR3 DNA reads TGTGCCAGCAGCCCACAGGGTCAAGTCTACAATGAGCAGTTCTTC.